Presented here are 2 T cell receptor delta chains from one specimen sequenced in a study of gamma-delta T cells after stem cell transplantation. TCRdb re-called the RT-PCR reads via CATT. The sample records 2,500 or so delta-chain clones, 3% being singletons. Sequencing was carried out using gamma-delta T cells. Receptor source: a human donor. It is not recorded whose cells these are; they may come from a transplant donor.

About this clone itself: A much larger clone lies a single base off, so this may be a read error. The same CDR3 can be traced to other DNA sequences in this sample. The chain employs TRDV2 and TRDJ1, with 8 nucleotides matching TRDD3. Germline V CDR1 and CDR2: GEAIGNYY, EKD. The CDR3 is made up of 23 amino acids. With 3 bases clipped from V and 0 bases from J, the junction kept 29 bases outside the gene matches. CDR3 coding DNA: TGTGCCTGTGACCCGATAACAAACCTACGATTATTGGGGGATCCGAGGTACACCGATAAACTCATCTTT. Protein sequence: CACDPITNLRLLGDPRYTDKLIF.

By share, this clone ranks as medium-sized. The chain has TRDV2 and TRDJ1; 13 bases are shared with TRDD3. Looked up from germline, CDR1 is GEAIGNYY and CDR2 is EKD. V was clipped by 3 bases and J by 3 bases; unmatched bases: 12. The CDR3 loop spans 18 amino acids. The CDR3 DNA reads TGTGCCTGTGACCCCTTGACTGGGGGATACGCCTCTTCCGATAAACTCATCTTT. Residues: CACDPLTGGYASSDKLIF.